The rows below give T cell receptor beta chains drawn from one sample of a study of beta chain features in type 1 diabetes. The method was immunoSEQ multiplex PCR; TCRdb's version includes in-frame clones alone and lacks a portion of them. Of some 640,000 clones listed, roughly an eighth are singletons. Sequences were obtained from naive CD4+ T cells from blood. These receptors were taken from a man younger than 35 with type 1 diabetes. CDR3s include the opening cysteine and the closing phenylalanine or tryptophan. A D gene is named only where the DNA matches it firmly. Size is stated for part of the rows, as once, few or many counts, or as a class when the clone is expanded.

D gene	V gene	J gene	clone size	CDR3 protein	CDR3 DNA
-	TRBV30	TRBJ2-2	few	CAWSISRTDYSTGELFF	TGTGCCTGGAGCATAAGCCGGACAGACTACTCCACCGGGGAGCTGTTTTTT
-	TRBV21-1	TRBJ2-2	few	CASNVREAGELFF	TGTGCCAGCAACGTCAGGGAGGCCGGGGAGCTGTTTTTT
TRBD2	TRBV10-3	TRBJ2-5	few	CAISESTSGSSETQYF	TGTGCCATCAGTGAGTCGACTAGCGGGAGTTCAGAGACCCAGTACTTC
-	TRBV10-1	TRBJ1-1	few	CASRGNGAEAFF	TGCGCCAGCAGAGGAAATGGTGCTGAAGCTTTCTTT
-	TRBV9	TRBJ1-1	-	CASSAGTGMAEAFF	TGTGCCAGCAGCGCTGGAACGGGGATGGCTGAAGCTTTCTTT
TRBD1	TRBV5-1	TRBJ1-2	few	CASSPGTGSYGYTF	TGCGCCAGCAGCCCCGGGACAGGATCTTATGGCTACACCTTC
-	TRBV9	TRBJ1-6	-	CASGRVSSYNSPLHF	TGTGCTTCGGGGAGGGTGAGCTCCTATAATTCACCCCTCCACTTT
-	TRBV29-1	TRBJ1-2	-	CSVEENISKGYTF	TGCAGCGTTGAAGAGAACATATCGAAGGGCTACACCTTC
-	TRBV27	TRBJ2-3	few	CASSPQGRTDTQYF	TGTGCCAGCAGCCCGCAGGGGCGCACAGATACGCAGTATTTT
-	TRBV30	TRBJ1-5	few	CAWSARGVSNQPQHF	TGTGCCTGGAGTGCCCGAGGGGTTAGCAATCAGCCCCAGCATTTT
TRBD1	TRBV30	TRBJ1-2	few	CAWPNRGQGGGYTF	TGTGCCTGGCCCAACCGAGGACAGGGTGGTGGCTACACCTTC
-	TRBV7-2	TRBJ2-5	few	CASSLVLETQYF	TGTGCCAGCAGCTTAGTGTTGGAGACCCAGTACTTC
-	TRBV7-9	TRBJ2-2	few	CASSLGGRVGTGELFF	TGTGCCAGCAGCTTAGGAGGAAGGGTTGGCACCGGGGAGCTGTTTTTT
-	TRBV4-1	TRBJ1-2	-	CASSLPGSGYTF	TGCGCCAGCAGCCTTCCAGGTAGTGGCTACACCTTC
-	TRBV2	TRBJ2-7	-	CASTGRRDEQYF	TGTGCCTCCACAGGCAGGCGAGACGAGCAGTACTTC
-	TRBV10-3	TRBJ1-2	-	CAISVGVGYGYTF	TGTGCCATCAGTGTAGGGGTAGGCTATGGCTACACCTTC
TRBD1	TRBV4-1	TRBJ1-2	-	CASSQVFTGATNYGYTF	TGCGCCAGCAGCCAAGTTTTTACAGGGGCAACCAACTATGGCTACACCTTC
-	TRBV7-6	TRBJ2-7	-	CASSLSQGGIAEQYF	TGTGCCAGCAGCTTAAGCCAGGGAGGAATTGCCGAGCAGTACTTC
TRBD1	TRBV2	TRBJ1-5	-	CASSSRTGVQPQHF	TGTGCCAGCAGTTCTAGGACAGGGGTTCAGCCCCAGCATTTT
-	TRBV14	TRBJ2-2	few	CASSQVTNTGELFF	TGTGCCAGCAGCCAGGTTACCAACACCGGGGAGCTGTTTTTT
-	TRBV29-1	TRBJ2-5	-	CSVEPRGNGETQYF	TGCAGCGTCGAGCCCAGGGGTAATGGAGAGACCCAGTACTTC
-	TRBV7-2	TRBJ2-1	-	CASSMGPISYNEQFF	TGTGCCTCCTCAATGGGGCCAATCTCTTACAATGAGCAGTTCTTC
-	TRBV20-1	TRBJ1-2	-	CSASLREGYTF	TGCAGTGCTAGCCTCAGGGAAGGCTACACCTTC
-	TRBV9	TRBJ2-5	-	CASSVEETQYF	TGTGCCAGCAGCGTAGAAGAGACCCAGTACTTC
TRBD2	TRBV30	TRBJ2-3	-	CAWSAFLAASTDTQYF	TGTGCCTGGAGCGCCTTTCTAGCGGCTAGCACAGATACGCAGTATTTT
TRBD2	TRBV19	TRBJ2-7	-	CASGAGGTYEQYF	TGTGCCAGTGGGGCGGGGGGCACATACGAGCAGTACTTC
-	TRBV6-5	TRBJ2-3	-	CASSYRRTTDTQYF	TGTGCCAGCAGTTACCGTAGGACCACAGATACGCAGTATTTT
TRBD1	TRBV7-2	TRBJ2-5	-	CASSVTGGETQYF	TGTGCCAGCAGCGTCACAGGGGGCGAGACCCAGTACTTC
TRBD1	TRBV29-1	TRBJ2-3	-	CSVEGGQGADTQYF	TGCAGCGTTGAGGGGGGACAGGGGGCAGATACGCAGTATTTT
TRBD1	TRBV15	TRBJ2-4	-	CATGQGMTKNIQYF	TGTGCCACCGGACAGGGGATGACCAAAAACATTCAGTACTTC
-	TRBV9	TRBJ2-1	few	CASSGSGSPMYNEQFF	TGTGCCAGCAGCGGATCAGGGAGTCCGATGTACAATGAGCAGTTCTTC
-	TRBV29-1	TRBJ2-1	few	CSVGVSRGRYNEQFF	TGCAGCGTTGGGGTTAGCCGGGGGAGGTACAATGAGCAGTTCTTC
-	TRBV30	TRBJ2-7	-	CAWSVGYEQYF	TGTGCCTGGAGTGTTGGGTACGAGCAGTACTTC
-	TRBV7-9	TRBJ2-5	few	CASSSTQGQETQYF	TGTGCCAGCAGCTCCACGCAGGGTCAAGAGACCCAGTACTTC
-	TRBV9	TRBJ1-3	-	CASSVSTTGNTIYF	TGTGCCAGCAGCGTTTCCACCACTGGAAACACCATATATTTT
TRBD1	TRBV30	TRBJ2-7	few	CAWASGTGGYEQYF	TGTGCCTGGGCTTCCGGGACAGGGGGCTACGAGCAGTACTTC
-	TRBV9	TRBJ1-5	few	CASSPEGGYQPQHF	TGTGCCAGCAGCCCCGAGGGGGGCTATCAGCCCCAGCATTTT
-	TRBV30	TRBJ2-5	few	CAWRPRSGHINQETQYF	TGTGCCTGGCGCCCTCGGAGCGGGCATATCAACCAAGAGACCCAGTACTTC
TRBD1	TRBV4-3	TRBJ1-2	-	CASSQGTGAYYGYTF	TGCGCCAGCAGCCAGGGGACAGGGGCTTACTATGGCTACACCTTC
-	TRBV13	TRBJ2-3	few	CASSRRPTSTDTQYF	TGTGCCAGCAGCCGAAGACCGACTAGCACAGATACGCAGTATTTT
-	TRBV4-3	TRBJ2-7	few	CASSQDLPYEQYF	TGCGCCAGCAGCCAAGACTTGCCCTACGAGCAGTACTTC
TRBD1	TRBV14	TRBJ2-2	-	CASSQDSGQDTGELFF	TGTGCCAGCAGCCAAGACTCAGGACAGGACACCGGGGAGCTGTTTTTT
-	TRBV28	TRBJ1-1	-	CAVGREAFF	TGTGCCGTGGGGAGGGAAGCTTTCTTT
TRBD1	TRBV7-2	TRBJ2-7	once	CASSWTGSILEQYF	TGTGCCAGCAGTTGGACAGGGTCGATACTCGAGCAGTACTTC
-	TRBV19	TRBJ1-1	-	CASSTPPNTEAFF	TGTGCCAGTAGCACTCCCCCTAACACTGAAGCTTTCTTT
-	TRBV28	TRBJ2-3	few	CASLRQGTDTQYF	TGTGCCAGCCTGAGACAGGGCACAGATACGCAGTATTTT
-	TRBV7-2	TRBJ2-7	few	CASSLIHMSSYEQYF	TGTGCCAGCAGCTTAATTCATATGTCCTCCTACGAGCAGTACTTC
-	TRBV5-1	TRBJ2-7	-	CASSLLPGDTYEQYF	TGCGCCAGCAGCTTGCTGCCCGGGGACACCTACGAGCAGTACTTC
-	TRBV13	TRBJ2-6	few	CASSAASGANVLTF	TGTGCCAGCTCGGCTGCCTCTGGGGCCAACGTCCTGACTTTC
TRBD1	TRBV4-1	TRBJ2-1	-	CASSQQGVTGEQFF	TGCGCCAGCAGCCAACAGGGGGTAACGGGTGAGCAGTTCTTC
TRBD1	TRBV30	TRBJ1-1	-	CAWSQGGRTEAFF	TGTGCCTGGAGCCAGGGGGGCCGCACTGAAGCTTTCTTT
-	TRBV27	TRBJ2-7	few	CASTAQHRGGYEQYF	TGTGCCAGCACCGCCCAACACAGGGGAGGCTACGAGCAGTACTTC
-	TRBV5-1	TRBJ2-5	few	CASSLGISQETQYF	TGCGCCAGCAGCTTGGGAATCAGCCAAGAGACCCAGTACTTC